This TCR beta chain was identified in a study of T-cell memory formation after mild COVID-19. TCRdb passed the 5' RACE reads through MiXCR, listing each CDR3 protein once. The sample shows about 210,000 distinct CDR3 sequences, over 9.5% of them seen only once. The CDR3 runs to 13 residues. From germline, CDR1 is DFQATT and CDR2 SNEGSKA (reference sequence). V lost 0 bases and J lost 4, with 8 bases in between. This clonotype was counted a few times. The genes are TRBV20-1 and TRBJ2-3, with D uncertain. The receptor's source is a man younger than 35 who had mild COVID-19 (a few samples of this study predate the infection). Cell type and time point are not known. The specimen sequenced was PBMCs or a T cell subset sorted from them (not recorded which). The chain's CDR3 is CSARDRMSDTQYF. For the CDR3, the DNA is TGCAGTGCTAGAGATCGCATGTCAGATACGCAGTATTTT.